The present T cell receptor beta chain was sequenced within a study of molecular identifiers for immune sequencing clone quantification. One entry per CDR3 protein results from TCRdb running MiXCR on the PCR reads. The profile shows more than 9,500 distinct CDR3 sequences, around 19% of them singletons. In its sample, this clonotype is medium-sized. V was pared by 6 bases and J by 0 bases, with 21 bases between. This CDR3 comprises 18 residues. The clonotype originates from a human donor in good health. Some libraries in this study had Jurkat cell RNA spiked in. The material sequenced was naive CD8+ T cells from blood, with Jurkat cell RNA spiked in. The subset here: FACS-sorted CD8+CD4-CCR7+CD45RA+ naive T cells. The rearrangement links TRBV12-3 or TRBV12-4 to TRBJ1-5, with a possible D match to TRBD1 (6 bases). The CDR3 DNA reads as TGTGCCAGCAGGGGCGGGGACGAGGGGGTTTATAGCAATCAGCCCCAGCATTTT. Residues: CASRGGDEGVYSNQPQHF.